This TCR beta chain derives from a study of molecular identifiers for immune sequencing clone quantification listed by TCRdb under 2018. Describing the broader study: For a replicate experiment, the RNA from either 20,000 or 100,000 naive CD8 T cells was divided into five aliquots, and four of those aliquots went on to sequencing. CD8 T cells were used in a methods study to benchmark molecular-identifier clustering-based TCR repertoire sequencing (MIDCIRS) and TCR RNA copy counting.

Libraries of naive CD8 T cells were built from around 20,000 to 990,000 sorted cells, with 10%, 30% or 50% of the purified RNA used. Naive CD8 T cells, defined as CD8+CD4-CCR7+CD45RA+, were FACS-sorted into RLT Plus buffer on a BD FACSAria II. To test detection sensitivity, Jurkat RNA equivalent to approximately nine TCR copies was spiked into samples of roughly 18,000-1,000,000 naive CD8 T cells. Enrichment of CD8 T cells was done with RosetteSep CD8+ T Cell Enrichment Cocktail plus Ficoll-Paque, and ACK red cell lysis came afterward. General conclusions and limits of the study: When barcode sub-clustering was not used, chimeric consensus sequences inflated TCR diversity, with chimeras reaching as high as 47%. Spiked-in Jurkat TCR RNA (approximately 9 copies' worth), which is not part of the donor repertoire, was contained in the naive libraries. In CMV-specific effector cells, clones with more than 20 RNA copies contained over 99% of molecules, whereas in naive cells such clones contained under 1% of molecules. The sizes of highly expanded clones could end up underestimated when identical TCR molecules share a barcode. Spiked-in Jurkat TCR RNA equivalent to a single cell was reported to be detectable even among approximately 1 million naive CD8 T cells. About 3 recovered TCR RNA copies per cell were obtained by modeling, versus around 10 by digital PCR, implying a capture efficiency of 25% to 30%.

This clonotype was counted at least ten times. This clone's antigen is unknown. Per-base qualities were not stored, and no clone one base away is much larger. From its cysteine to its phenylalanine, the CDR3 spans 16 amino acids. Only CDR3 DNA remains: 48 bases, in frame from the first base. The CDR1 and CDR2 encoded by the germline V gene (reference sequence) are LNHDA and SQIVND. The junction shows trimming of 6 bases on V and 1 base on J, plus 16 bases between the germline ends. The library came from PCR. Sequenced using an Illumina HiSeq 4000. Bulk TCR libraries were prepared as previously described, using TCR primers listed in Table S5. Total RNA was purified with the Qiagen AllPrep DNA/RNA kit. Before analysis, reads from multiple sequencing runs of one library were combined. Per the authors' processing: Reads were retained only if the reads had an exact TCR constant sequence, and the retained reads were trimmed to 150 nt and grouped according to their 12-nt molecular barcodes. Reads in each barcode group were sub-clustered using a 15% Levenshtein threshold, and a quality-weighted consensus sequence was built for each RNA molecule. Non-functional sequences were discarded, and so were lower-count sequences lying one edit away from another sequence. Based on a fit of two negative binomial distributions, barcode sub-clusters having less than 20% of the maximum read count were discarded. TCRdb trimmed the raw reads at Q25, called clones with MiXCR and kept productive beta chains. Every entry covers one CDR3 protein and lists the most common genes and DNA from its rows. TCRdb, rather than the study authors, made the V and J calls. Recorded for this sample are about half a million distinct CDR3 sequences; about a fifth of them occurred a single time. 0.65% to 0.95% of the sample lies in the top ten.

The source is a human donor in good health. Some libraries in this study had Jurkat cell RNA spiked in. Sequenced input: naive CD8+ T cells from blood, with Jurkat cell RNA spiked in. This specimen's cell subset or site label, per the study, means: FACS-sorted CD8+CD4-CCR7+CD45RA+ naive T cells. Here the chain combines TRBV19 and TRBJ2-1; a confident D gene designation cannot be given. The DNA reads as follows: TGTGCCAGTAGCCCCACACCCGGCGGTTCCTACAATGAGCAGTTCTTC. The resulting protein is CASSPTPGGSYNEQFF.